This T cell receptor beta chain came from a study of T cells in Graves' hyperthyroidism and ophthalmopathy. Overall study findings and caveats: Ophthalmopathy could be told apart from stable hyperthyroidism with a 13 V-J model.

TCR beta CDR3 regions were amplified from RNA. An initial round of RT-PCR targeting the TCR CDR3 relied on the HTBI primer set. One entry per CDR3 protein, called by TCRdb with MiXCR from the multiplex PCR reads. The table has fewer than 350,000 distinct CDR3 sequences, roughly 15% seen once. This clonotype was recorded many times. What it binds is unknown. V dropped 3 bases and J dropped 0 bases, with 14 bases sitting between them. Germline CDR1 and CDR2: DFQATT and SNEGSKA (reference sequence). CDR3 length: 16 residues. Orbital computed tomography and thyroid ultrasound, together with serum TRAb and thyroxine and clinical symptoms, were used for diagnoses. Fresh peripheral blood, approximately 10 ml, yielded the PBMCs.

The sequencing sample was made of blood. This TCR was sampled from a woman in her 30s with Graves' hyperthyroidism that later progressed to Graves' ophthalmopathy. The chain has TRBV20-1 and TRBJ2-2; no definite D call. CDR3: CSASDPLSSNTGELFF. The CDR3, as DNA: TGCAGTGCTAGCGACCCCTTAAGCTCGAACACCGGGGAGCTGTTTTTT.